This record looks at one T cell receptor (beta chain) sequence and its context. The data were obtained in a study of blood T cells in healthy people across ages. A second roughly 6 to 12 cycle PCR used barcoded and J-beta primers. TCRdb re-called the 5' RACE reads with MiXCR, one entry per CDR3 protein. In the table there are 650,000 to 700,000 distinct CDR3 sequences, approximately 52% of which are singletons. Every participating donor contributed 9.5 to 10 milliliters of peripheral blood through a draw. Germline V gene lookup returns CDR1 MNHEY and CDR2 SVGAGI. Trimming pared 0 bases from V and 5 bases from J, leaving 13 bases between. The CDR3 spans 15 residues.

The chain recombines TRBV6-5 with TRBJ2-5; D is undetermined. What was sequenced was blood. The sequence was collected from a woman older than 75 in good health. CDR3 DNA sequence: TGTGCCAGCAGTTACTCGTTAGAAGCGTCGGAGACCCAGTACTTC. It translates to CASSYSLEASETQYF.